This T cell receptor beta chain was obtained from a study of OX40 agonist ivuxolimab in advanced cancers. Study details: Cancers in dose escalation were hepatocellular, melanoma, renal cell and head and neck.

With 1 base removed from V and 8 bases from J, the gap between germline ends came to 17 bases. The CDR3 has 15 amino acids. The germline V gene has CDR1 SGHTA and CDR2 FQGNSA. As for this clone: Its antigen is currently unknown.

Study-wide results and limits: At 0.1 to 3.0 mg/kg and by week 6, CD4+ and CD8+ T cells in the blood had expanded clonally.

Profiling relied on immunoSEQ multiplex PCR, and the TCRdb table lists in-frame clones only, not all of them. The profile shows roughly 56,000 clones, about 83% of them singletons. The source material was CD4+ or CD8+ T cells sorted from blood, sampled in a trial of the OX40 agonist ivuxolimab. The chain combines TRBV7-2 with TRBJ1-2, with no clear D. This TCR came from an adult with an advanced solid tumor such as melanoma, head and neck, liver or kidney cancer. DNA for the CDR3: TGTGCCAGCAGCTTAGGGTGGGGTCCCTTCTCGGGCTACACCTTC. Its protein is CASSLGWGPFSGYTF.